This TCR beta chain was sequenced in a study of blood T cell repertoires in COVID-19. This table comes from immunoSEQ multiplex PCR, and its TCRdb copy is limited to in-frame clones, with some not included. The repertoire holds 85,000 to 100,000 clones, with just over 85% as singletons. This CDR3 has 14 amino acids. Germline V lookup: CDR1 ENHRY, CDR2 SYGVKD. Trimming at V came to 4 bases and at J to 4 bases, leaving 1 base not matched to a gene. Sample: peripheral blood. V usage is TRBV10-3 and J usage is TRBJ1-5; 10 bases are a match to TRBD1. The TCR comes from a man aged 45-60 years with COVID-19, enrolled during active disease. The CDR3 DNA follows: TGTGCCATCAGTGGGACAGGGGGTAATCAGCCCCAGCATTTT. This codes for CAISGTGGNQPQHF.